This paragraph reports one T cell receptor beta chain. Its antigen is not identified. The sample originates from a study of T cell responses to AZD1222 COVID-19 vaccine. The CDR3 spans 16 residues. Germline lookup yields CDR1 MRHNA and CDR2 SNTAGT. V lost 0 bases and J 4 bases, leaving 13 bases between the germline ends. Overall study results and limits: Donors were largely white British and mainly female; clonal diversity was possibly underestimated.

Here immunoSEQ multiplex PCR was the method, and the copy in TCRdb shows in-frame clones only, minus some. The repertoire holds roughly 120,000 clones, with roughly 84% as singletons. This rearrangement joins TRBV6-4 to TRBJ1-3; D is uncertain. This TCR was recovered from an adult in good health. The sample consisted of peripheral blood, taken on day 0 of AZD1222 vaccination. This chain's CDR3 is CASSDSKCPYGNTIYF. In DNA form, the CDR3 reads TGTGCCAGCAGTGACTCGAAGTGCCCGTACGGAAACACCATATATTTT.